This T cell receptor beta chain was identified in a study of identical twins. MiXCR was run by TCRdb on the 5' RACE reads, yielding one entry per CDR3 protein. This sample carries 350,000 to 600,000 distinct CDR3 sequences, 13% to 15% of them seen once, and the ten largest clones take 0.4% to 0.55%. Many counts were recorded for this clonotype. The antigen remains undetermined. The CDR3 contains 16 residues. The V gene's germline CDR1 is MNHEY and CDR2 SVGEGT. Trimming cost V 5 bases and J 7 bases, with 21 bases left between them. Study outcomes and limitations: The presence of invariant MAIT and iNKT cells could partly confound analyses of zero-insertion sequences. For monozygotic twins, models underestimated out-of-frame TCR alpha sharing.

The sample also formed part of further work on yellow fever vaccine responses in identical twins.

The receptor comes from a woman under 30 in good health. The chain combines TRBV6-2 or TRBV6-3 with TRBJ2-1; D might be TRBD2 (6 bases). The sample taken for sequencing was CD4+ T cells sorted from blood. CDR3 loop: CASSLLPGAGVNEQFF. In DNA form, the CDR3 reads TGTGCCAGCAGTCTTCTGCCGGGAGCCGGGGTAAATGAGCAGTTCTTC.